This TCR beta chain is from a study of T cells expressing NK-cell markers. Study-wide results and limits: In a group of several donors, dominant NKG2C+ clonotypes represented 1.0-7.0% of CD8+ T cells. Where several donors were concerned, these clonotypes also led the CD3+CD56-NKG2C+ fraction.

The CDR3 runs to 14 residues. CDR1 and CDR2 (germline): SGHRS, YFSETQ. Concerning this clonotype itself: Its cognate antigen is unknown.

Template switching by 5'RACE with UMIs generated the TCR beta cDNA. After re-calling the 5' RACE reads, TCRdb lists one entry per CDR3 protein, DNA absent. The table gives 400,000 or so distinct CDR3 sequences; the top ten clones make up 9.5% to 12% of it. The source material was blood T cells: a sorted CD56 or NKG2C T cell subset, CD4+ or CD8+ T cells, or bulk PBMC T cells (not recorded which). V usage is TRBV5-1 and J usage is TRBJ2-7; TCRdb returns TRBD1, unconfirmable since there is no DNA. The source is a woman between 45 and 65 years old in good health. The CDR3 is CASRRGLGDYEQYF.